The rows below give T cell receptor beta chains drawn from one sample of a study of T cells in Graves' hyperthyroidism and ophthalmopathy. MiXCR, applied by TCRdb to the multiplex PCR reads, yields one record per CDR3 protein. The sample lists more than 650,000 distinct CDR3 sequences; 14% were seen once. The sample was blood. The source is a woman under 30 with Graves' hyperthyroidism. Both conserved end residues are part of each CDR3. Each record gives: D gene, V gene, CDR3 protein. A D gene is named only where the DNA matches it firmly.

.	TRBV13	CASSRGGNTGELFF
.	TRBV4-1	CASSQQEYQETQYF
.	TRBV10-3	CASTPPDRSNEQFF
.	TRBV7-3	CASSSPGLKATNEKLVF
TRBD1	TRBV20-1	CSARRGRRGTEAFF
.	TRBV19	CASSIRNRDTPTYEQYF
TRBD2	TRBV9	CASSSGGDGEQYF
.	TRBV18	CASSPPSAYEQYF
.	TRBV20-1	CSARGGGGTEAFF
.	TRBV4-1	CASSQELTNEQFF
TRBD2	TRBV20-1	CSASASGITGEQYF
.	TRBV25-1	CASSGWTGDIEPTGELFF
TRBD1	TRBV30	CAWSWTGRRGYEQYF
TRBD2	TRBV20-1	CSANSIQGRSGRDPDTQYF
TRBD2	TRBV7-9	CASSFTGTTTDTQYF
.	TRBV29-1	CSAEPGEKQYF
.	TRBV10-3	CAISENPRAYGYTF
.	TRBV5-1	CASSFLAASGEKLFF
.	TRBV6-6	CASSYSRTGANEQFF
.	TRBV7-9	CASITDNYNEQFF
TRBD2	TRBV7-9	CASRALAGGTDTQYF
.	TRBV5-8	CASSLAYGPYGYTF
.	TRBV5-1	CASSLRQGSTEAFF
TRBD2	TRBV20-1	CSAGFGEVLAGGHSTDTQYF
TRBD2	TRBV10-1	CASSGTSGRSQYF
.	TRBV10-3	CAIAGQNTEAFF
.	TRBV6-4	CASSYPAAAEAFF
.	TRBV2	CASPSPVGRNEQFF
.	TRBV7-4	CASRIRVYSGNTIYF
.	TRBV20-1	CSAQLPGLYEQYF
.	TRBV4-2	CASSQGGRDGYTF
TRBD2	TRBV9	CASSVAPGLAGETQYF
.	TRBV7-9	CASSPNGGNYGYTF
.	TRBV15	CATRQSSGNTIYF
.	TRBV5-1	CASSLVQVSTEAFF
TRBD2	TRBV5-1	CASSGGLVRSRDEQFF
.	TRBV29-1	CSVAGFTDTQYF
.	TRBV19	CASQPSAGGFEAFF
TRBD1	TRBV27	CASSPRQGSPTGYTF
.	TRBV6-1	CASSPKSYGYTF
TRBD1	TRBV3-1	CASSQALAGQGYSPLHF
.	TRBV6-2/TRBV6-3	CASSPLRTTGMNTEAFF
TRBD2	TRBV11-3	CASSLGRLAGGSDEQFF
.	TRBV7-3	CASSWGTPPRNEQFF
.	TRBV5-6	CASSLEGGLGAFF
.	TRBV19	CASSTTDSNYGYTF
.	TRBV28	CASSSMRGRPGELFF